Below, one T cell receptor beta chain is given with its context. The data stem from a study of cytomegalovirus exposure and HLA in healthy donors. From germline, CDR1 is MNHEY and CDR2 SVGAGI. This CDR3 is built from 13 residues. Researchers ran the PCR with 60 Vbeta and 13 Jbeta primers. Data came from immunoSEQ multiplex PCR; TCRdb stores just in-frame clones and leaves some out. The sample has some 120,000 clones, about 80% seen once; the top ten hold 3.5% to 4.5%. The rearrangement links TRBV6-5 to TRBJ2-5, with D unresolved. The better agreement between TRBJ2-7 and the DNA end casts doubt on the J call. The clonotype was recovered from a man between 25 and 39 years old in good health and CMV-seropositive. Input material: PBMCs. For the CDR3, the DNA is TGTGCCAGCAGGATCGGGTTGCCCTACGAGCAGTACTTC. It is translated as CASRIGLPYEQYF.